Listed below are T cell receptor beta chains from one sample, sequenced in a study of cytomegalovirus exposure and HLA in healthy donors. TCRdb's copy holds only in-frame clones and misses some; the assay was immunoSEQ multiplex PCR. Among about 270,000 clones listed, just over 85% were seen once. The specimen was PBMCs. The receptors were gathered from a woman aged 18-29 years in good health and CMV-seronegative. The CDR3 runs from the conserved cysteine through the conserved F or W. Expanded clones get a size class; other rows say once, few or many, or leave the size out.

clone_size j_call v_call cdr3_aa
NA TRBJ2-7 TRBV30 CAWSGVGRNSYEQYF
NA TRBJ2-4 TRBV27 CASSLSNQQGTSKNIQYF
NA TRBJ2-7 TRBV6-5 CASRINRGSYEQYF
once TRBJ2-2 TRBV9 CASSATGSTGELFF
NA TRBJ2-7 TRBV2 CASSEGGLAVQYF
NA TRBJ1-2 TRBV5-6 CASSLSAGVGYTF
NA TRBJ1-1 TRBV5-1 CASSLGHLNTEAFF
NA TRBJ1-2 TRBV6-5 CASSYSRRGIYGYTF
few TRBJ1-6 TRBV4-1 CASSQEYSPLHF
NA TRBJ2-7 TRBV11-2 CASSFRVAYEQYF
NA TRBJ1-1 TRBV5-6 CASSFYFYGVRNLNTEAFF
NA TRBJ2-3 TRBV7-2 CASSQRDSYSTDTQYF
NA TRBJ2-7 TRBV4-1 CASSQEGASPGTRYVQYF
NA TRBJ2-1 TRBV7-9 CASSLGGTSGRQQFF
NA TRBJ1-1 TRBV6-1 CASKYRAAEAFF
once TRBJ1-5 TRBV4-1 CASSQDATGGFQPQHF
NA TRBJ2-3 TRBV18 CASSPPGSASTDTQYF
NA TRBJ1-2 TRBV2 CASRGQGWNYGYTF
NA TRBJ2-1 TRBV5-6 CASSLGQGGRNEQFF
NA TRBJ2-7 TRBV6-5 CASSPTGDLSYEQYF
NA TRBJ1-3 TRBV27 CASSLWGGNSGNTIYF
few TRBJ1-1 TRBV2 CASSSEDEAFF
NA TRBJ2-1 TRBV6-5 CASSWIGFNEQFF
NA TRBJ1-2 TRBV7-2 CASSLGQGYGYTF
once TRBJ1-2 TRBV4-1 CASSQDRGTGGFGYTF
NA TRBJ2-2 TRBV7-2 CASRSGTGGATTNTGELFF
once TRBJ2-3 TRBV9 CASSVARDRGFITDTQYF
NA TRBJ2-1 TRBV6-5 CASSYQGGSSYNEQFF
NA TRBJ2-2 TRBV29-1 CSVEYRGGLANTGELFF